Listed below are T cell receptor beta chains from one sample, sequenced in a study of vaccination effects on CD4 cells after COVID-19. Profiling relied on immunoSEQ multiplex PCR, and the TCRdb table lists in-frame clones only, not all of them. The data show around 66,000 clones, with 74% seen just once and around 2.2% held by the top ten. No antigens are known for them. The starting material was CD4+ T cells from PBMCs cultured without peptide, obtained after COVID-19 vaccination. Receptors were obtained from a human donor who received a COVID-19 vaccine. Each CDR3 is given with its conserved first and last residue. Fields, in order: V gene, J gene, CDR3 protein.

V gene: TRBV24-1; J gene: TRBJ2-3; CDR3 protein: CATSLAGVSDTQYF
V gene: TRBV7-6; J gene: TRBJ2-3; CDR3 protein: CASSSSGGLGTDTQYF
V gene: TRBV19; J gene: TRBJ2-3; CDR3 protein: CASSILGPGIRTDTQYF
V gene: TRBV4-3; J gene: TRBJ2-2; CDR3 protein: CASSQVGRANTGELFF
V gene: TRBV29-1; J gene: TRBJ2-3; CDR3 protein: CSVGDTGTGGTDTQYF
V gene: TRBV3-1/TRBV3-2; J gene: TRBJ1-6; CDR3 protein: CASSQPGTESNSPLHF
V gene: TRBV15; J gene: TRBJ2-5; CDR3 protein: CATSSTLGVRETQYF
V gene: TRBV5-1; J gene: TRBJ2-3; CDR3 protein: CACRRGGTFTDTQYF
V gene: TRBV2; J gene: TRBJ1-6; CDR3 protein: CASTTLTSPLHF
V gene: TRBV24-1; J gene: TRBJ1-5; CDR3 protein: CATTDSCLTCNQPQHF
V gene: TRBV18; J gene: TRBJ1-2; CDR3 protein: CASSPRSDGNYGYTF
V gene: TRBV5-1; J gene: TRBJ1-3; CDR3 protein: CASSLLTGDSGNTIYF
V gene: TRBV7-9; J gene: TRBJ1-1; CDR3 protein: CASSPGPGTEAFF
V gene: TRBV25-1; J gene: TRBJ1-4; CDR3 protein: CASSIKGGREKLFF
V gene: TRBV10-1; J gene: TRBJ2-2; CDR3 protein: CASSADDRPRTGELFF
V gene: TRBV6-6; J gene: TRBJ2-3; CDR3 protein: CASSRGTSGGASTDTQYF
V gene: TRBV6-2/TRBV6-3; J gene: TRBJ2-2; CDR3 protein: CASSKFGLNTGELFF
V gene: TRBV24-1; J gene: TRBJ2-5; CDR3 protein: CATSDPRDGVGTQYF
V gene: TRBV19; J gene: TRBJ2-2; CDR3 protein: CASKGTSNANTGELFF
V gene: TRBV7-3; J gene: TRBJ2-2; CDR3 protein: CASSFSAGSGELFF
V gene: TRBV25-1; J gene: TRBJ1-2; CDR3 protein: CASSEPGRREGYTF
V gene: TRBV30; J gene: TRBJ1-2; CDR3 protein: CAWRNTGNYGYTF
V gene: TRBV7-2; J gene: TRBJ2-1; CDR3 protein: CASSSRDRVYNEQFF
V gene: TRBV11-3; J gene: TRBJ2-2; CDR3 protein: CASSPSGGAPGELFF
V gene: TRBV6-5; J gene: TRBJ2-3; CDR3 protein: CASSYATGYTQYF
V gene: TRBV19; J gene: TRBJ2-4; CDR3 protein: CASSISRGKNIQYF
V gene: TRBV11-2; J gene: TRBJ2-5; CDR3 protein: CASSSTAGLEAQYF
V gene: TRBV4-3; J gene: TRBJ2-3; CDR3 protein: CASSQDAGPTFTDTQYF
V gene: TRBV15; J gene: TRBJ2-5; CDR3 protein: CATSRATLKETQYF
V gene: TRBV4-1; J gene: TRBJ1-6; CDR3 protein: CASSQDEGEHSPLHF
V gene: TRBV19; J gene: TRBJ1-2; CDR3 protein: CASSISSSNYGYTF
V gene: TRBV6-2/TRBV6-3; J gene: TRBJ2-3; CDR3 protein: CASSPHAGGGTDTQYF
V gene: TRBV3-1/TRBV3-2; J gene: TRBJ1-2; CDR3 protein: CASGTAPGGYTF
V gene: TRBV24-1; J gene: TRBJ1-1; CDR3 protein: CATSDSRTGNTEAFF
V gene: TRBV6-1; J gene: TRBJ2-5; CDR3 protein: CASSVLAGAHPVQETQYF
V gene: TRBV6-1; J gene: TRBJ2-6; CDR3 protein: CASSGPATTGANVLTF
V gene: TRBV7-2; J gene: TRBJ1-5; CDR3 protein: CASSLGWGGNQPQHF
V gene: TRBV12-3/TRBV12-4; J gene: TRBJ2-4; CDR3 protein: CASRYDGDIQYF
V gene: TRBV4-1; J gene: TRBJ1-1; CDR3 protein: CASSQQDRLNTEAFF
V gene: TRBV7-3; J gene: TRBJ2-2; CDR3 protein: CASSLGALTGELFF
V gene: TRBV6-5; J gene: TRBJ2-2; CDR3 protein: CASSYSWTGELFF
V gene: TRBV18; J gene: TRBJ1-3; CDR3 protein: CASSQGTSRSGNTIYF
V gene: TRBV5-1; J gene: TRBJ2-3; CDR3 protein: CASSFRTGEPDTQYF
V gene: TRBV10-2; J gene: TRBJ1-1; CDR3 protein: CASSKISSSNTEAFF
V gene: TRBV24-1; J gene: TRBJ2-3; CDR3 protein: CATSDFGGDGGTDTQYF
V gene: TRBV18; J gene: TRBJ1-1; CDR3 protein: CASSPALGLNTEAFF
V gene: TRBV7-2; J gene: TRBJ1-5; CDR3 protein: CASSLGSGSNQPQHF
V gene: TRBV7-3; J gene: TRBJ2-3; CDR3 protein: CASSLRGADTQYF
V gene: TRBV18; J gene: TRBJ1-4; CDR3 protein: CASSPPGPRDEKLFF
V gene: TRBV6-1; J gene: TRBJ1-3; CDR3 protein: CASSEGRLSGNTIYF
V gene: TRBV4-1; J gene: TRBJ1-2; CDR3 protein: CASSQEGRGYIYGYTF
V gene: TRBV5-1; J gene: TRBJ1-6; CDR3 protein: CASSLQGADSPLHF
V gene: TRBV6-1; J gene: TRBJ2-1; CDR3 protein: CASSEVPENEQFF
V gene: TRBV2; J gene: TRBJ1-4; CDR3 protein: CASSATGEKLFF
V gene: TRBV28; J gene: TRBJ1-2; CDR3 protein: CASTSPHRGAGGYTF